The 9 T cell receptor beta chains presented below share a single source sample, sequenced in a study of T cells after yellow fever vaccination (dated by TCRdb to the late 2010s). The library was made by 5' RACE. Sequencing instrument: Illumina HiSeq 2500. TCRdb reprocessing: public reads trimmed at Q25 with fastp, clones called with MiXCR, in-frame beta chains kept. Each entry is one CDR3 protein sequence, shown with its most common DNA and genes. Here the sample has hundreds of thousands of distinct CDR3 sequences; approximately 9% occur a single time. The ten largest clones add up to under 20% of the sample. The label giving this sample's treatment or condition can be read as: live attenuated yellow fever vaccine strain. Sample: PBMCs, taken on the day of the first yellow fever vaccination. The receptors shown here come from a man younger than 35 who received the YFV17D yellow fever vaccine.

The table lists this clonotype with a few counts. The chain combines TRBV13 with TRBJ2-3, with no clear D. Germline V lookup: CDR1 PRHDT, CDR2 FYEKMQ (reference sequence). With 1 base removed from V and 8 bases from J, the gap between germline ends came to 28 bases. The CDR3 runs to 19 residues. Written as DNA, the CDR3 is TGTGCCAGCAGCTTAGCCCCTGGAAGGAAGGCCAGGTTTTCGGGTACGCAGTATTTT. Translated, it gives CASSLAPGRKARFSGTQYF. The whole variable domain, remainder taken from reference TRBV13 and TRBJ2-3, is AAGVIQSPRHLIKEKRETATLKCYPIPRHDTVYWYQQGPGQDPQFLISFYEKMQSDKGSIPDRFSAQQFSDYHSELNMSSLELGDSALYFCASSLAPGRKARFSGTQYFGPGTRLTVL.

This clonotype has more than one count but fewer than ten. The chain couples TRBV12-3 or TRBV12-4 to TRBJ2-5; 7 bases agree with TRBD2. This CDR3 contains 14 residues. The trim removed 8 bases at V and 4 bases at J, leaving 10 bases unmatched. The CDR3 protein is CASGGGPRVETQYF. The CDR3 DNA reads TGTGCCAGCGGGGGGGGACCCAGGGTAGAGACCCAGTACTTC.

This clonotype showed up many times. The V and J genes are TRBV6-6 and TRBJ2-7, with TRBD1 matching over 7 bases. The CDR3 extends over 12 amino acids. With V trimmed by 6 bases and J by 3 bases, 2 bases remained unmatched. CDR1 is MNHNY and CDR2 is SVGAGI in the germline V gene (reference sequence). The CDR3 nucleotides read TGTGCCAGCAGCCCAGGGGGCTACGAGCAGTACGTC. As protein: CASSPGGYEQYV.

This clonotype has at least ten counts. The chain is built from TRBV30 and TRBJ1-5; no firm D call. The CDR3 spans 13 residues. From germline, CDR1 is GTSNPN and CDR2 SVGIG (reference sequence). V was shortened by 1 base and J by 2 bases, with 6 bases between the two germline ends. CDR3 nucleotides: TGTGCCTGGAGTGACTGGGGCAATCAGCCCCAGCATTTT. Its translation is CAWSDWGNQPQHF. The full variable domain, in which reference TRBV30 and TRBJ1-5 provide the parts outside the CDR3, is SQTIHQWPATLVQPVGSPLSLECTVEGTSNPNLYWYRQAAGRGLQLLFYSVGIGQISSEVPQNLSASRPQDRQFILSSKKLLLSDSGFYLCAWSDWGNQPQHFGDGTRLSIL.

A few counts support this clonotype. The gene calls are TRBV4-2 and TRBJ1-5, with TRBD1 matching 7 bases. CDR3 length equals 17 residues. Germline V gives CDR1 LGHNA, CDR2 YNFKEQ. V lost 0 bases to trimming and J lost 5 bases; unmatched junction nucleotides: 10. CDR3 amino acids: CASSQEGPTGTYQPQHF. CDR3 bases: TGTGCCAGCAGCCAAGAGGGCCCGACAGGGACTTATCAGCCCCAGCATTTT.

In its sample, this clonotype was seen many times. The chain is built from TRBV20-1 and TRBJ2-3; 8 nucleotides line up with TRBD2. CDR3 length: 13 amino acids. Germline V lookup: CDR1 DFQATT, CDR2 SNEGSKA (reference sequence). The CDR3 sequence: CRPGAGDTDTQYF. CDR3 in DNA: TGCAGGCCAGGAGCGGGGGACACAGATACGCAGTATTTT.

The V call is TRBV5-1, the J call TRBJ2-3, with TRBD2 matching 7 bases. V dropped 1 base and J dropped 0; count of bases not matched to a gene: 11. The CDR3 contains 18 residues. Germline values: CDR1 SGHRS, CDR2 YFSETQ. Here the CDR3 DNA reads TGCGCCAGCAGCTTGACCTTCTCGGGGGGACTAAGCACAGATACGCAGTATTTT. Amino acid sequence: CASSLTFSGGLSTDTQYF.

This clonotype was observed a few times. The chain employs TRBV5-5 and TRBJ2-7; the D gene is possibly TRBD2 (6 bases). Germline assignment: CDR1 SGHKS and CDR2 YYEKEE (reference sequence). The CDR3 sequence is 13 residues long. Trimming cost V 4 bases and J 6 bases, with 14 bases left between them. Here the CDR3 reads CASSIGAEGEQYV. The CDR3 region has the DNA TGTGCCAGCAGCATCGGTGCGGAGGGCGAGCAGTACGTC.

This clonotype was picked up a small number of times. The V gene is TRBV7-9, the J gene TRBJ2-7, with a tentative D call TRBD1 (5 bases). The ends were cut back, 1 base at V and 5 bases at J, with 12 bases in the middle. CDR1 SEHNR and CDR2 FQNEAQ come from the germline V gene (reference sequence). This CDR3 is 14 amino acids long. The CDR3: CASSLGSGRNEQYF. The CDR3, as DNA: TGTGCCAGCAGCTTAGGGTCAGGGCGGAACGAGCAGTACTTC.